This T cell receptor (beta chain) originates from a study of PD-L1 blockade in urothelial cancer (dated by TCRdb to the late 2010s). Study-wide context: All patients started therapy in the mid-2010s and received atezolizumab 1,200 mg intravenously every 3 weeks. In the same patients, whole exome sequencing and RNA sequencing of pretreatment tumors were performed in addition to TCR sequencing. Blood samples were analyzed at 3 weeks after treatment start (second dose) and at 6 weeks after treatment start. About 90% of the roughly 29 patients were identified as males with urothelial cancer of bladder origin, and a prior smoking history was reported by 18 of 29 patients. Pretreatment tumor samples, along with matched peripheral blood collected serially before and after atezolizumab treatment, underwent TCR sequencing. Under 30 patients had pretreatment blood TCR-seq, around 25 had at least one posttreatment blood collection, and around 25 had tumor TCR-seq. The study was an exploratory multi-omic analysis of somatic, immune and clinical correlates of response to PD-L1 blockade with atezolizumab in urothelial cancer. Some ten patients reached durable clinical benefit, while fewer than 25 patients did not. Blood samples yielded a median of around 150,000 T cells and 65,000 to 95,000 unique TCRs, with median clonality 0.080. Progression-free survival longer than 6 months counted as durable clinical benefit, and TCR features were additionally tested against both progression-free and overall survival. Patients had an ECOG performance status of 0 or 1 and had received between 0 and 3 prior chemotherapy regimens.

What the work shows at the level of the full study, not this receptor alone: Small sample size (n ≈ 29) and many exploratory analyses mean the results are intended to be hypothesis-generating. Among patients with durable benefit, tumor-associated TCR clones showed greater expansion in peripheral blood 3 weeks after treatment started (n ≈ 23, p = 0.022). Improved progression-free and overall survival was associated with having pretreatment peripheral blood TCR clonality below the median.

The CDR3, cysteine through phenylalanine, is 15 amino acids long. Of all the DNA, just the CDR3 is kept, 45 bases in frame from base 1. CDR1 SGHTA and CDR2 FQGNSA were looked up in the germline V gene. The trim is 1 base for V and 1 base for J, with a gap of 10 bases between the germline ends. The intended sense of this specimen's time point label: peripheral blood 6 weeks after treatment start. A total of around 30 patients with locally advanced or metastatic urothelial carcinoma, treated at Memorial Sloan Kettering on a trial protocol, made up the cohort. Peripheral blood mononuclear cells were collected pretreatment and during treatment, at between 1 and 8 total time points per patient. The Qiagen DNeasy Blood extraction kit was used to purify genomic DNA from total PBMCs and from tumor samples. PBMCs were collected pretreatment and during treatment, and were isolated and stored as previously described.

With regard to this clone: Its specific antigen is unknown. No per-base quality is available; no much larger clone lies one base away.

Each PCR received spiked-in synthetic TCR analog templates so that absolute template abundance could be estimated from read counts. The immunoSEQ assay was used to amplify TCRbeta CDR3 regions from genomic DNA with bias-controlled V and J gene primers. Sequencing of rearranged TCRbeta segments was performed at approximately 20X coverage. On the study's bioinformatics: Clustering was used to correct sequencing errors, and CDR3s were annotated against IMGT to assign V, D and J genes. Out-of-frame and stop-codon sequences were excluded, and only productive TCRbeta rearrangements were used in downstream analyses. Clonality was calculated as one minus the Shannon entropy normalized by the log of the number of unique productive sequences. Clones differing between time points or between blood and tumor were identified by Fisher's exact test with Benjamini-Hochberg correction at adjusted p below 0.01. TCRdb carries this immuneACCESS record with in-frame sequences only. Its versions omit some clonotypes, under half of them owing to an unresolved V gene in the studies checked, with the rest unexplained. V and J calls and clone size are those listed in that table; D and trimming were worked out from the DNA. This sample lists around 110,000 clones; around 89% were detected once. Of the sample, around 1.7% is held by the ten largest clones.

The origin of this receptor is a man aged 55 to 70 with urothelial cancer. The chain is made from TRBV7-2 and TRBJ1-1; TRBD1 is perhaps the D gene, given 5 matching bases. This specimen was PBMCs, taken around atezolizumab (anti-PD-L1) treatment. The CDR3 here reads CASSLDFRANTEAFF. The DNA sequence is as follows: TGTGCCAGCAGCTTAGATTTCAGGGCGAACACTGAAGCTTTCTTT.